This T cell receptor beta chain was documented in a study of Ad26.COV2.S vaccination and SARS-CoV-2 variants. As for the study in general: Among those in the COV1001 Ad26.COV2.S trial arm was the donor.

Treatment here: about 20 received Ad26.COV2.S at low or high dose, single or two shots; five or six received placebo; per-sample allocation not given. Samples came from day 63 after the first vaccine or placebo injection. Data came from immunoSEQ multiplex PCR; TCRdb stores just in-frame clones and leaves some out. The sample lists about 320,000 clones, roughly 80% seen once, with 2.1% in the top ten. The sequence was collected from a person between 18 and 60 years old who received the Ad26.COV2.S COVID-19 vaccine or a placebo. The sample here was peripheral blood, taken in a trial of Ad26.COV2.S vaccine versus placebo.

CDR3 in amino acids: CASSSGVSEAFF. The CDR3, as DNA: TGTGCCAGCAGCTCAGGTGTCTCTGAAGCTTTCTTT. V gene TRBV7-3 combines with J gene TRBJ1-1, with D unclear. V dropped 4 bases and J dropped 6 bases, with 9 bases sitting between them. The germline gives CDR1 SGHTA, CDR2 FQGTGA. The CDR3 sequence is 12 residues long.